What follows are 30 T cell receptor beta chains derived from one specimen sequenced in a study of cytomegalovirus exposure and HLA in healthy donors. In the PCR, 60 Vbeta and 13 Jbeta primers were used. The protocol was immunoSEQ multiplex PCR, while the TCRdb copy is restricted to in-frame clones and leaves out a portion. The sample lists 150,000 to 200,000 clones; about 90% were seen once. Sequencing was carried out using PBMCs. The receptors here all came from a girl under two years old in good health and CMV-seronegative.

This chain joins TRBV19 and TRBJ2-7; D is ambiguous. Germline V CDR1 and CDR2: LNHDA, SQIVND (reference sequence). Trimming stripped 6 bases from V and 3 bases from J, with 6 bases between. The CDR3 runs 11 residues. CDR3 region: CASRDNYEQYF. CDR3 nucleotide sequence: TGTGCCAGTAGAGACAACTACGAGCAGTACTTC.

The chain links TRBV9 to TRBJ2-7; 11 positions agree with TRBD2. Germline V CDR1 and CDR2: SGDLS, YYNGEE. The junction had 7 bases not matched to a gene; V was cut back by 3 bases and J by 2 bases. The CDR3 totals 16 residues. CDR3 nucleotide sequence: TGTGCCAGCAGCGCAGACCGACTAGCGGGGACCTACGAGCAGTACTTC. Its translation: CASSADRLAGTYEQYF.

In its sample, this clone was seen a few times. Here the CDR3 reads CASSPGGGSYEQYF. The DNA of the CDR3 is TGCGCCAGCAGCCCGGGCGGGGGCTCCTACGAGCAGTACTTC. The chain employs TRBV5-1 and TRBJ2-7; the match to TRBD2 covers 7 bases. The germline gives CDR1 SGHRS, CDR2 YFSETQ. With V trimmed by 4 bases and J by 0 bases, 4 bases remained unmatched. The length of the CDR3 is 14 residues.

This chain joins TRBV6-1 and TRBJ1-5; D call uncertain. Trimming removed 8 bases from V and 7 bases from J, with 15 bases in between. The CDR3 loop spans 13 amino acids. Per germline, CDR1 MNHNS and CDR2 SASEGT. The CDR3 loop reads CASRVMDNQPQHF. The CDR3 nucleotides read TGTGCCAGCCGGGTGATGGATAACCAGCCCCAGCATTTT.

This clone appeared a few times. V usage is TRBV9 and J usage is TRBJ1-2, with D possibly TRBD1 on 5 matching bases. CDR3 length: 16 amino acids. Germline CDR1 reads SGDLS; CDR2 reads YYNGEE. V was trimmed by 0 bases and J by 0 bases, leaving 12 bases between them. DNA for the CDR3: TGTGCCAGCAGCGTAGACGCGGGGGGAGCTAACTATGGCTACACCTTC. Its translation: CASSVDAGGANYGYTF.

CDR3 sequence reads: CASSSDRMNTEAFF. DNA for the CDR3: TGCGCCAGCAGCTCTGACAGGATGAACACTGAAGCTTTCTTT. The genes are TRBV5-1 and TRBJ1-1; TRBD1 is a possible D gene (6 bases). The CDR3 runs 14 residues. Trimming cost V 3 bases and J 0 bases, with 9 bases left between them. The germline V gene encodes CDR1 SGHRS and CDR2 YFSETQ. The whole variable domain, remainder taken from reference TRBV5-1 and TRBJ1-1, is KAGVTQTPRYLIKTRGQQVTLSCSPISGHRSVSWYQQTPGQGLQFLFEYFSETQRNKGNFPGRFSGRQFSNSRSEMNVSTLELGDSALYLCASSSDRMNTEAFFGQGTRLTVV.

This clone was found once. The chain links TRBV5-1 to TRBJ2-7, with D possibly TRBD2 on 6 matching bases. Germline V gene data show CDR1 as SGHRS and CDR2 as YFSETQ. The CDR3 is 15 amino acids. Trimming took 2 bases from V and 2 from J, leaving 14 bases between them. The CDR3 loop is CASSFRAGGPYEQYF. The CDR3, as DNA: TGCGCCAGCAGCTTCCGGGCCGGGGGACCCTACGAGCAGTACTTC.

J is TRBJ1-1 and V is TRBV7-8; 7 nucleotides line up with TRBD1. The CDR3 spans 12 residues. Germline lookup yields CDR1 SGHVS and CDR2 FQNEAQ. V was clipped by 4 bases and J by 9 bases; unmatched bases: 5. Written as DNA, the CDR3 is TGTGCCAGCAGCTATGACAGGGCCCAAGCTTTCTTT. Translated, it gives CASSYDRAQAFF.

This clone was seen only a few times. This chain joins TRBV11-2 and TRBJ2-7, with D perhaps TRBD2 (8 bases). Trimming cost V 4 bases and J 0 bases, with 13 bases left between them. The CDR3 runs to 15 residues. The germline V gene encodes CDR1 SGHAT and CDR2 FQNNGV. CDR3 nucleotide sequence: TGTGCCAGCAGCTCCGGGGGGGACAGCTCCTACGAGCAGTACTTC. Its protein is CASSSGGDSSYEQYF.

CDR3 DNA sequence: TGTGCCAGCAGCTATCCCCGGTCGACCCAGTACTTC. This encodes CASSYPRSTQYF. The V call is TRBV11-1, the J call TRBJ2-5; D is ambiguous. V shed 4 bases and J shed 7 bases, with 10 bases lying between them. The germline V gene has CDR1 SGHAT and CDR2 FQDESV (reference sequence). The CDR3 has 12 residues.

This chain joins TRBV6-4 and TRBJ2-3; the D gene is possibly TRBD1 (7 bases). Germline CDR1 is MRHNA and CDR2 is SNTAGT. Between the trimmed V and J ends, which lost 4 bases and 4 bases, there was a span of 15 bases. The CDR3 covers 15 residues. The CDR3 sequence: CASSAGGPTADTQYF. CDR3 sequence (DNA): TGTGCCAGCAGTGCAGGGGGGCCGACCGCAGATACGCAGTATTTT.

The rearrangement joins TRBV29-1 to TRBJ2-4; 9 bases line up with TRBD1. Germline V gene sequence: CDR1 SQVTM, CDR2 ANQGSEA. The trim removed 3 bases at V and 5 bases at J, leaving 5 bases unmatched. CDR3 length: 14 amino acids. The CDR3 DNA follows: TGCAGCGTTGAGCCGGGACAGGGTGAAAACATTCAGTACTTC. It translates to CSVEPGQGENIQYF. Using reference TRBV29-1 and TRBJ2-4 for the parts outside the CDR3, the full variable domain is SAVISQKPSRDICQRGTSLTIQCQVDSQVTMMFWYRQQPGQSLTLIATANQGSEATYESGFVIDKFPISRPNLTFSTLTVSNMSPEDSSIYLCSVEPGQGENIQYFGAGTRLSVL.

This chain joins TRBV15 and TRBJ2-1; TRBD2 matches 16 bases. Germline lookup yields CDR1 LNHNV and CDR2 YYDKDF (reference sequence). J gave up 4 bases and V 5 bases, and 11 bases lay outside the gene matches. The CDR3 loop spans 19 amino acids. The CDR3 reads CATSSLGGTSGREYNEQFF. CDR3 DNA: TGTGCCACCAGCTCCCTGGGAGGGACTAGCGGGAGGGAATACAATGAGCAGTTCTTC.

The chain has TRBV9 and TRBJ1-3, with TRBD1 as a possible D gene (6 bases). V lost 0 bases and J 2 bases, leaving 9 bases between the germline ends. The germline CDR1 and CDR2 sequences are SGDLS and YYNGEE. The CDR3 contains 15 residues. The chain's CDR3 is CASSVAQGPGNTIYF. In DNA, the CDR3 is TGTGCCAGCAGCGTAGCACAGGGTCCTGGAAACACCATATATTTT.

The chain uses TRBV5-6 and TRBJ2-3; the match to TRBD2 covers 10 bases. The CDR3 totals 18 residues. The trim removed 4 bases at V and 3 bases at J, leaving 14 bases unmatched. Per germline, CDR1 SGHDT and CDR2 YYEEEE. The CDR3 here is CASSTARALSGRTDTQYF. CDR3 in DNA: TGTGCCAGCAGCACAGCCCGTGCACTTAGCGGGAGGACAGATACGCAGTATTTT.

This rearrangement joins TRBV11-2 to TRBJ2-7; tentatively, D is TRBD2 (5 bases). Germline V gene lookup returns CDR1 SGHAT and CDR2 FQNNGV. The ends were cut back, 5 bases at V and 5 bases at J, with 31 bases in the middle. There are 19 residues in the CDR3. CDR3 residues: CASSAMLPYIGGVYDEQYF. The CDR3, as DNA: TGTGCCAGCAGCGCTATGCTTCCCTACATTGGAGGAGTTTACGACGAGCAGTACTTC.

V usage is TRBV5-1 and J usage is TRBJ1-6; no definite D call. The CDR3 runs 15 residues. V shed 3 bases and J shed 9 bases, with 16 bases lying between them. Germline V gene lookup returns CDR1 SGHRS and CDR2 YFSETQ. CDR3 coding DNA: TGCGCCAGCAGCTCGGGTCGTCCAATTCGTTCACCCCTCCACTTT. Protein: CASSSGRPIRSPLHF.

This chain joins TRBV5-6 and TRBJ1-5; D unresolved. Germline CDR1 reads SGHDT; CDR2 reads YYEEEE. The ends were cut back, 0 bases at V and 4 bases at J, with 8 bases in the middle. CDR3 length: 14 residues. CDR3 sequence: CASSLGARNQPQHF. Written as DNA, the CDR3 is TGTGCCAGCAGCTTGGGTGCGCGGAATCAGCCCCAGCATTTT.

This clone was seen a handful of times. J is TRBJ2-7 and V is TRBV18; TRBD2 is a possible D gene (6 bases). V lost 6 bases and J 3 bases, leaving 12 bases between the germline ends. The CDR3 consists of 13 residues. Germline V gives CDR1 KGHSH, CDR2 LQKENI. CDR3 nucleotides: TGTGCCAGCTCCGGGGGAGATTACTACGAGCAGTACTTC. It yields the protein CASSGGDYYEQYF.

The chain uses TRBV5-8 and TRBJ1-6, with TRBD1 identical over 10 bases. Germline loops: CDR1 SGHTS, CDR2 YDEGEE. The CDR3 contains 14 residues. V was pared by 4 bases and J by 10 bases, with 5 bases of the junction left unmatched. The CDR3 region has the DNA TGTGCCAGCAGCAGGGACAGGGGAGGATCACCCCTCCACTTT. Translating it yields CASSRDRGGSPLHF. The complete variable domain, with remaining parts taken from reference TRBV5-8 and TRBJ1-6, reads EAGVTQSPTHLIKTRGQQATLRCSPISGHTSVYWYQQALGLGLQFLLWYDEGEERNRGNFPPRFSGRQFPNYSSELNVNALELEDSALYLCASSRDRGGSPLHFGNGTRLTVT.

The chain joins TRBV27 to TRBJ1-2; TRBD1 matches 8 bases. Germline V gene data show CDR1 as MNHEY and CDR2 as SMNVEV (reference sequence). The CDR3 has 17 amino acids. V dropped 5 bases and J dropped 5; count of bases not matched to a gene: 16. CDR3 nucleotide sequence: TGTGCCAGCAGTCCCACCGCAGCGGGTCAGGGGGCGTATGGCTACACCTTC. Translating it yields CASSPTAAGQGAYGYTF.

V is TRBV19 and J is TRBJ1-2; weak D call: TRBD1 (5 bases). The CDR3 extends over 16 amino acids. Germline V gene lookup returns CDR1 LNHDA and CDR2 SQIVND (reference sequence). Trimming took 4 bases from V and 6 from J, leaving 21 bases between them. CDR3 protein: CASSKLHGGGFDGYTF. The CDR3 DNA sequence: TGTGCCAGTAGTAAGCTCCACGGGGGAGGTTTTGATGGCTACACCTTC.

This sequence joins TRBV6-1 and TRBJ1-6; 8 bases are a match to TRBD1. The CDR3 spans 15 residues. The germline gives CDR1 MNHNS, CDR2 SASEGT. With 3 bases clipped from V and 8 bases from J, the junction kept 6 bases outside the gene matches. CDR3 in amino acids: CASSEHGQGDSPLHF. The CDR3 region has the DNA TGTGCCAGCAGTGAGCATGGACAGGGAGATTCACCCCTCCACTTT.

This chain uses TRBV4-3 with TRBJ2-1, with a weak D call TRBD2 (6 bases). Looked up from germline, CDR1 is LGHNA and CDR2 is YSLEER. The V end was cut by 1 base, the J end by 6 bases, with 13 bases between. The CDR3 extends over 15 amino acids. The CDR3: CASSQGRDSRNEQFF. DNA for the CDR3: TGCGCCAGCAGCCAAGGCCGGGACTCTCGCAATGAGCAGTTCTTC.

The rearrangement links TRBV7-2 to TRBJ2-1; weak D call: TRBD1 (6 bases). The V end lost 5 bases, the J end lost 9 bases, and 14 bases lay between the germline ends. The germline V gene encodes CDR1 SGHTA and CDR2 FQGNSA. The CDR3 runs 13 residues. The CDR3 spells CASSQGQWLEQFF. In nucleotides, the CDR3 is TGTGCCAGCAGCCAGGGGCAGTGGCTTGAGCAGTTCTTC.

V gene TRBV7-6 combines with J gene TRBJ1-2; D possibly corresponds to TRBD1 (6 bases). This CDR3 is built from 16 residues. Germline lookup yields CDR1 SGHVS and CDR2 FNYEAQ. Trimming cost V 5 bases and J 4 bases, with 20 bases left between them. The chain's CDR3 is CASSPLLRTVPYGYTF. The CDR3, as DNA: TGTGCCAGCAGCCCCCTCCTCCGGACAGTCCCCTATGGCTACACCTTC.

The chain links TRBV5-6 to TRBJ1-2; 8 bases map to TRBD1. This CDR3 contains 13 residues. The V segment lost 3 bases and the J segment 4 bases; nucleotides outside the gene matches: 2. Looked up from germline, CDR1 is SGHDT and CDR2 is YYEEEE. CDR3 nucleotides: TGTGCCAGCAGCTCAGGGGGCCCCTATGGCTACACCTTC. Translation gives CASSSGGPYGYTF.

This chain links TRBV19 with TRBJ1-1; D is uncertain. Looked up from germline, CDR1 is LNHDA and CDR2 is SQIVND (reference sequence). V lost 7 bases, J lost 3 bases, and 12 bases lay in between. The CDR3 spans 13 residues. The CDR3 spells CASNSDFYTEAFF. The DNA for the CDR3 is TGTGCCAGTAATTCCGACTTTTACACTGAAGCTTTCTTT.

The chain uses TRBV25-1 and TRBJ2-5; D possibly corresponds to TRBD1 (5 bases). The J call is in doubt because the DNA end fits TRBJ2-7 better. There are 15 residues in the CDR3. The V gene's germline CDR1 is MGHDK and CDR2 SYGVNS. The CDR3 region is CASSELGQGSNEQYF. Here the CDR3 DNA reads TGTGCCAGCAGTGAATTGGGGCAGGGAAGTAACGAGCAGTACTTC.

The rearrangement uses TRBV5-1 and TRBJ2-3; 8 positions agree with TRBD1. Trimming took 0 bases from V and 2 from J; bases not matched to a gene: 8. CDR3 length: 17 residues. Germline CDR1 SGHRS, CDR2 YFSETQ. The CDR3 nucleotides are TGCGCCAGCAGCTTGGGGACAGGGTTACCCTCCACAGATACGCAGTATTTT. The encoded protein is CASSLGTGLPSTDTQYF.